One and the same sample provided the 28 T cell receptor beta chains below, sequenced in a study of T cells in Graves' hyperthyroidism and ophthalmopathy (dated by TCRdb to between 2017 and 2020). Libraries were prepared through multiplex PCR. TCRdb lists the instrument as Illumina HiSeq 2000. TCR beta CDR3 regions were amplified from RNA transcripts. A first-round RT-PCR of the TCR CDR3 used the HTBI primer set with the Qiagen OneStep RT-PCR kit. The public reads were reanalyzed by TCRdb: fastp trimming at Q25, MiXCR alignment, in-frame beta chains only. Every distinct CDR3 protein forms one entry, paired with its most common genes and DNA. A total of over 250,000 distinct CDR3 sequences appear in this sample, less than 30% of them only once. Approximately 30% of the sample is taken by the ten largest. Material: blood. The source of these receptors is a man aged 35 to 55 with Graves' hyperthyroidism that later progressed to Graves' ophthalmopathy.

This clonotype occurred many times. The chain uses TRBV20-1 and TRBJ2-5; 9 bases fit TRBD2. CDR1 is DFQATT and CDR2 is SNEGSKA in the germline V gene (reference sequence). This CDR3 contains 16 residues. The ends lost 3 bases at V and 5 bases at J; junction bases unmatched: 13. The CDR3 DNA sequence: TGCAGTGCTAGGGAGGGTAGCGGGAGTGGGCGGGAGACCCAGTACTTC. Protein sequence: CSAREGSGSGRETQYF.

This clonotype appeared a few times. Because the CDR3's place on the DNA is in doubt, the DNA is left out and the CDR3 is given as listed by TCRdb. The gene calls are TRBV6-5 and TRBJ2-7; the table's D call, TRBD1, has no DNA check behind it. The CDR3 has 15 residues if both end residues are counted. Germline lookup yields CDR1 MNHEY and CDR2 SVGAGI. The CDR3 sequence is CASSSAPGQSYEQYF.

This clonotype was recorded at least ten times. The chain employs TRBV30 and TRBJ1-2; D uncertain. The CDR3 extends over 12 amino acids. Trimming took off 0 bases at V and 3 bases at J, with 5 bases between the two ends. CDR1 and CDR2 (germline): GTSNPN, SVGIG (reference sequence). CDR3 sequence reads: CAWSVRDYGYTF. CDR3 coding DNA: TGTGCCTGGAGTGTACGTGACTATGGCTACACCTTC.

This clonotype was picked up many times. In DNA, the CDR3 is TGTGCCATCAGTGAGGGACAGGGGGCCTCCTACGAGCAGTACTTC. Protein sequence: CAISEGQGASYEQYF. This chain joins TRBV10-3 and TRBJ2-7; 11 bases map to TRBD1. Germline CDR1 is ENHRY and CDR2 is SYGVKD. The CDR3 runs to 15 residues. Trimming took 2 bases from V and 0 from J; bases not matched to a gene: 0.

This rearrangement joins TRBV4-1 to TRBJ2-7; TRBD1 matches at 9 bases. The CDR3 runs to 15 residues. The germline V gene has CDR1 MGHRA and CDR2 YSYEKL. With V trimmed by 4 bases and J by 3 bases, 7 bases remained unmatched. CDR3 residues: CASSLGQGMSYEQYF. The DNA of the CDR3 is TGCGCCAGCAGCCTGGGACAGGGAATGAGCTACGAGCAGTACTTC.

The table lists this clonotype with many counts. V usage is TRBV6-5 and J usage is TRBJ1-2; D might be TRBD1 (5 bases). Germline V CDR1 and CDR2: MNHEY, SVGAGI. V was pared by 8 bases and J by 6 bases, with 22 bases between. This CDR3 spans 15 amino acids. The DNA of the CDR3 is TGTGCCAGCCTTCAGGGAAGGTGGATTGGTAATGGCTACACCTTC. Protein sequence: CASLQGRWIGNGYTF.

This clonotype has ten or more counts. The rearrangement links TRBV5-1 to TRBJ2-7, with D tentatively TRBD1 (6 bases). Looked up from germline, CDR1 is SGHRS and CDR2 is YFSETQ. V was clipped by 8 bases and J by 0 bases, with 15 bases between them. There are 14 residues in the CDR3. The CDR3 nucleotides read TGCGCCAGTAGAGCCAGGGACAACTCCTACGAGCAGTACTTC. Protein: CASRARDNSYEQYF.

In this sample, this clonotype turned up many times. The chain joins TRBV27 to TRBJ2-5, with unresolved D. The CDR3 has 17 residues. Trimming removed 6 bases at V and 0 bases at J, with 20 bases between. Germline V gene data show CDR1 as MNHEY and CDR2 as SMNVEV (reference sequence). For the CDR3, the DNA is TGTGCCAGCAGGACGTTCTTGCTGGGTGGAAACCAAGAGACCCAGTACTTC. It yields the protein CASRTFLLGGNQETQYF.

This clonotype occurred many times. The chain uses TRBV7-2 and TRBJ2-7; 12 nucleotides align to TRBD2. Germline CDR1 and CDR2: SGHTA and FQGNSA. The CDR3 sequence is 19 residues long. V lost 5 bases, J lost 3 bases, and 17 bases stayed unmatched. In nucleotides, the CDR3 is TGTGCCAGCAGCACCCACGGGACTAGCGGGTGGCGGACTATCTACGAGCAGTACTTC. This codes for CASSTHGTSGWRTIYEQYF.

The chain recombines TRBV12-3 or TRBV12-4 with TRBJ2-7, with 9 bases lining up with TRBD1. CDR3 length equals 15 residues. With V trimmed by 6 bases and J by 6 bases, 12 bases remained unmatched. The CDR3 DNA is TGTGCCAGCAGGCGCGCCGGGACAGGGATTTTCGAGCAGTACTTC. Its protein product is CASRRAGTGIFEQYF.

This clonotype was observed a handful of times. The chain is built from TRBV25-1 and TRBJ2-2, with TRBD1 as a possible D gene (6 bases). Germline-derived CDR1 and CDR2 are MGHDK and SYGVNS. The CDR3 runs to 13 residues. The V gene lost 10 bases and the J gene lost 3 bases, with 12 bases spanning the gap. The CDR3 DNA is TGTGCCACCAGGACAGATTACACCGGGGAGCTGTTTTTT. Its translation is CATRTDYTGELFF.

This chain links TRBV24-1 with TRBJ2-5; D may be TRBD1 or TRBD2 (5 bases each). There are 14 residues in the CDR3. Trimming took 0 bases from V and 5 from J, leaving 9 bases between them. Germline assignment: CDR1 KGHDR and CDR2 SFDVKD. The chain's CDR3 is CATSDLRWGETQYF. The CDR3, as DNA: TGTGCCACCAGTGATTTGAGGTGGGGGGAGACCCAGTACTTC.

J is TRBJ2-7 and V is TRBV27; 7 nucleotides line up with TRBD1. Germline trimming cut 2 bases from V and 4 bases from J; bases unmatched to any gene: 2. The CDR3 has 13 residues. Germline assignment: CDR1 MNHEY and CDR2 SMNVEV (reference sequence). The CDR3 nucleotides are TGTGCCAGCAGTTTAGGGGACAGATACGAGCAGTACTTC. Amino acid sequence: CASSLGDRYEQYF.

The CDR3 protein is CSARGEGGETQYF. CDR3 DNA sequence: TGCAGTGCTAGGGGGGAGGGAGGAGAGACCCAGTACTTC. The V call is TRBV20-1, the J call TRBJ2-5; 7 bases are a match to TRBD2. V gave up 3 bases and J gave up 4 bases; unmatched junction bases: 5. This CDR3 has 13 residues. CDR1 is DFQATT and CDR2 is SNEGSKA in the germline V gene (reference sequence).

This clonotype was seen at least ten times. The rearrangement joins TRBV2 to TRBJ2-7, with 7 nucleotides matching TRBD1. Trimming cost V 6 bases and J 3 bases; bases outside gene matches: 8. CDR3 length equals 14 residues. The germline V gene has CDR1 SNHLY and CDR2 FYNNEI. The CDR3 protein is CASSKRGTDYEQYF. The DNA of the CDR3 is TGTGCCAGCAGCAAACGAGGGACAGACTACGAGCAGTACTTC.

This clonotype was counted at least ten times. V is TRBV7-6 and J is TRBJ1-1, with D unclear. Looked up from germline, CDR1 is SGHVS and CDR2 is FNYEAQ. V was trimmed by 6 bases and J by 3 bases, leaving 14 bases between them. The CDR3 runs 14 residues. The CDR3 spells CASRLRTGDTEAFF. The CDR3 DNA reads TGTGCCAGCAGACTCAGAACTGGGGACACTGAAGCTTTCTTT.

The CDR3 region has the DNA TGTGCCAGCACCCTCGGCCGGGGCTTCCCCTCACCCCTCCACTTT. It translates to CASTLGRGFPSPLHF. The rearrangement joins TRBV12-3 or TRBV12-4 to TRBJ1-6; possible D gene TRBD1, 5 bases. V shed 7 bases and J shed 10 bases, with 20 bases lying between them. The CDR3 has 15 residues.

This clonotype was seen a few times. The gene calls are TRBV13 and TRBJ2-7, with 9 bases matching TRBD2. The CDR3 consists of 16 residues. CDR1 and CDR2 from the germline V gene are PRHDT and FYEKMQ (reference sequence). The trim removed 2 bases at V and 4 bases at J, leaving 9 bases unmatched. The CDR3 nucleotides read TGTGCCAGCAGCTTAAGCGTCCTAGCGGGAACATACGAGCAGTACTTC. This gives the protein CASSLSVLAGTYEQYF.

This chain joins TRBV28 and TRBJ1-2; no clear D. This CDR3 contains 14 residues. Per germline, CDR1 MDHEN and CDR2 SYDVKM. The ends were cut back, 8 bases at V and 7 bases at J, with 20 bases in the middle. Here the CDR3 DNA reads TGTGCCAGCTCCCGCATCACACCCTGGAGTGGCTACACCTTC. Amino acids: CASSRITPWSGYTF.

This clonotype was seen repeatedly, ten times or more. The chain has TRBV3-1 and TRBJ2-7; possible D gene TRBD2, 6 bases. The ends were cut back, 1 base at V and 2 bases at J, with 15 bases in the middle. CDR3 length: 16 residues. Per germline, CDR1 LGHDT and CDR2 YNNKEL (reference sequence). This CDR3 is CASSQGRRTNPYEQYF. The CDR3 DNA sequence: TGTGCCAGCAGCCAAGGTCGACGGACTAACCCCTACGAGCAGTACTTC.

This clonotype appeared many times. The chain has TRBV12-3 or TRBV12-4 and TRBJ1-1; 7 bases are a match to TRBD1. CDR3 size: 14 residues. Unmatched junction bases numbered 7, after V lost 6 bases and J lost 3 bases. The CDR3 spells CASSPDDRDTEAFF. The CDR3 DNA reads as TGTGCCAGCAGCCCCGACGACAGGGACACTGAAGCTTTCTTT.

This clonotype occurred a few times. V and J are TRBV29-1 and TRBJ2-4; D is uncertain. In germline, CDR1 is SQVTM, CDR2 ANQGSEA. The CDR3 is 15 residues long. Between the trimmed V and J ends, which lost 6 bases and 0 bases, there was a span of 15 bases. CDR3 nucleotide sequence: TGCAGCGTGAAAGACTCCCGGCTAGCCAAAAACATTCAGTACTTC. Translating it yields CSVKDSRLAKNIQYF. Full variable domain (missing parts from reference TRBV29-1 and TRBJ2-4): SAVISQKPSRDICQRGTSLTIQCQVDSQVTMMFWYRQQPGQSLTLIATANQGSEATYESGFVIDKFPISRPNLTFSTLTVSNMSPEDSSIYLCSVKDSRLAKNIQYFGAGTRLSVL.

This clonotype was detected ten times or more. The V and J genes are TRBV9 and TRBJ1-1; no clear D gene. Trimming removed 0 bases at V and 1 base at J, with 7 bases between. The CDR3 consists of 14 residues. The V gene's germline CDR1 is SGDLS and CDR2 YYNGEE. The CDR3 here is CASSVEASNTEAFF. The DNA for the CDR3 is TGTGCCAGCAGCGTAGAAGCCTCGAACACTGAAGCTTTCTTT. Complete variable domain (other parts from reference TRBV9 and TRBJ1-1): DSGVTQTPKHLITATGQRVTLRCSPRSGDLSVYWYQQSLDQGLQFLIQYYNGEERAKGNILERFSAQQFPDLHSELNLSSLELGDSALYFCASSVEASNTEAFFGQGTRLTVV.

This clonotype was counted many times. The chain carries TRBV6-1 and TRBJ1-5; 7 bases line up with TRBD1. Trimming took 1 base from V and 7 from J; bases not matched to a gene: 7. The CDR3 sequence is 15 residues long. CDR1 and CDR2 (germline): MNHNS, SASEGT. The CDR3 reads CASSEESTGNQPQHF. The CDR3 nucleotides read TGTGCCAGCAGTGAAGAGTCGACAGGGAACCAGCCCCAGCATTTT.

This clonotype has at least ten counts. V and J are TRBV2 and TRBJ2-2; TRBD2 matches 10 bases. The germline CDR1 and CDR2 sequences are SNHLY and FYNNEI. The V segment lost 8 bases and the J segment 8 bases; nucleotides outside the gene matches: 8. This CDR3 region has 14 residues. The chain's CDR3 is CASSPSGSTGELFF. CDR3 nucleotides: TGTGCCAGCTCGCCTAGCGGGAGTACTGGGGAGCTGTTTTTT. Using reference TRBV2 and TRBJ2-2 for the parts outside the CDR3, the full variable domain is EPEVTQTPSHQVTQMGQEVILRCVPISNHLYFYWYRQILGQKVEFLVSFYNNEISEKSEIFDDQFSVERPDGSNFTLKIRSTKLEDSAMYFCASSPSGSTGELFFGEGSRLTVL.

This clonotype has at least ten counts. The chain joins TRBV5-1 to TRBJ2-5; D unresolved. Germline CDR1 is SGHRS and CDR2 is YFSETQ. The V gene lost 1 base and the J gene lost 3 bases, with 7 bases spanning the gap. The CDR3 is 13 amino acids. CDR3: CASSLNKKETQYF. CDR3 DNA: TGCGCCAGCAGCTTGAACAAGAAAGAGACCCAGTACTTC.

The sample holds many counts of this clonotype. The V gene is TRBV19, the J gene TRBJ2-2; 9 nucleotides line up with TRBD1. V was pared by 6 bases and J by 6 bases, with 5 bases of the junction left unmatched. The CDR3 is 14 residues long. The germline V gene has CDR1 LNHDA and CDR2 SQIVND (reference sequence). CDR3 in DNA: TGTGCCAGTAGAGTGGGACAGGGCGCCGGGGAGCTGTTTTTT. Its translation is CASRVGQGAGELFF.

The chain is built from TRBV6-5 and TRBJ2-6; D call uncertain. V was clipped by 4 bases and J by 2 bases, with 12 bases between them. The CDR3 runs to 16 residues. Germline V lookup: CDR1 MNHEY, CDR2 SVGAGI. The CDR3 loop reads CASSSAAGPGANVLTF. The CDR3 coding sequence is TGTGCCAGCAGTTCCGCCGCTGGCCCTGGGGCCAACGTCCTGACTTTC.